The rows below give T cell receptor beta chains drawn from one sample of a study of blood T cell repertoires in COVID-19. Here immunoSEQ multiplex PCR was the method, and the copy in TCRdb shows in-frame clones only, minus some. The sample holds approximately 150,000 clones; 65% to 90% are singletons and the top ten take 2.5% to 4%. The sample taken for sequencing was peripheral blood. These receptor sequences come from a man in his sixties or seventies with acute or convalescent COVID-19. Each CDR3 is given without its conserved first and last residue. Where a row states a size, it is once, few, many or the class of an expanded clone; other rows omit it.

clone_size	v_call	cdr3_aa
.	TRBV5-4	ASRRTSVNNEQF
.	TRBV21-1	ASKFRLAGGPTTYEQY
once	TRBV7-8	ASSLSDRGYEQY
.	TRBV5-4	ASSPDRGLGYT
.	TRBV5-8	ASSFRGVSEAF
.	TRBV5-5	ASSTGQGKAF
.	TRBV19	ASSPPTPSTGELF
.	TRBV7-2	ASSLRWASSNEQF
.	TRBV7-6	ASGRVQETQY
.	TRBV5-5	ASRPSTTNYGYT
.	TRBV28	ASTSAGTGELF
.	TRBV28	ASSLFGQGSSYEQY
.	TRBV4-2	ASSQVGTQQGAYGYT
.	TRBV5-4	ASSFGTGLGGSGANVLT
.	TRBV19	ASSTLTGPDTQY
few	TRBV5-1	ASSSGFEGAKELF
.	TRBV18	ASSPRTGNTEAF